This note documents a single T cell receptor delta chain sequence. Its antigen is currently unknown. Sequences come from RNA converted to cDNA by reverse transcription. CDR3 amplicons came from multiplex PCR with pooled V-gene forward and constant-region reverse primers. TCRdb re-identified clones in the multiplex PCR reads via CATT. The sample holds 23,000 or so delta-chain clones, roughly 6.7% seen once. The CDR3 sequence is 16 residues long. Trimming pared 0 bases from V and 0 bases from J, leaving 11 bases between. Per the germline V gene, CDR1 is TSWWSYY and CDR2 is QGS. The data originate from a study of Vδ1+ human thymocytes. Broader study findings: Thymic TRG and TRD repertoires appeared highly polyclonal.

After alphabeta T cell depletion, CD3+ Vdelta1+ Vdelta2- thymocytes were sorted. This TCR came from a girl less than two years old who had congenital heart surgery. The chain recombines TRDV1 with TRDJ1; D not resolved. Sample: Vdelta1+ gamma-delta thymocytes from the thymus. Subset meaning: FACS-sorted CD3+ TCRalphabeta- TCRVdelta1+ TCRVdelta2- thymocytes. Here the CDR3 reads CALGELLRLDTDKLIF. CDR3 bases: TGTGCTCTTGGGGAACTTTTAAGACTTGACACCGATAAACTCATCTTT.